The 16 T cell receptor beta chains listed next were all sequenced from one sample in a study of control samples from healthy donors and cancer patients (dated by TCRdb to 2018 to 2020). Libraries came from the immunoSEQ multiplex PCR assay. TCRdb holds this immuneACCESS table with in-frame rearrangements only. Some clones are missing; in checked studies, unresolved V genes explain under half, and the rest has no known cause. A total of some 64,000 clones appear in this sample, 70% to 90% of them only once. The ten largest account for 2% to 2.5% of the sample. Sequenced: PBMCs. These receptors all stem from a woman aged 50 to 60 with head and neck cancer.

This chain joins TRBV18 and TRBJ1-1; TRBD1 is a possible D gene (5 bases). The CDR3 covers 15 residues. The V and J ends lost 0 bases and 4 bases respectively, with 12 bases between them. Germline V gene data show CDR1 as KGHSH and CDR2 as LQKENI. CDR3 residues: CASSPPGRVGTEAFF. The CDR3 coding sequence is TGTGCCAGCTCACCACCGGGCAGGGTGGGCACTGAAGCTTTCTTT.

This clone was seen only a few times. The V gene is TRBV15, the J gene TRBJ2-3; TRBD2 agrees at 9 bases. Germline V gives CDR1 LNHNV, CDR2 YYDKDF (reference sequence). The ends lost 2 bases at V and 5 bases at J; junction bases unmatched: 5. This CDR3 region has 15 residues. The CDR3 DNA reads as TGTGCCACCAGCAGATCAGCGGGGGGAGAAGATACGCAGTATTTT. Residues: CATSRSAGGEDTQYF.

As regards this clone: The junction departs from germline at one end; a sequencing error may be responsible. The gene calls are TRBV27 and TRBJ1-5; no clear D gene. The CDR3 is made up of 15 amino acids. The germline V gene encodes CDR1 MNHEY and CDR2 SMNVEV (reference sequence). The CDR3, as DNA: TGTGTCAGCAGAATAGACCCCTATAAAGATCAGCCCCAGCATTTT. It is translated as CVSRIDPYKDQPQHF.

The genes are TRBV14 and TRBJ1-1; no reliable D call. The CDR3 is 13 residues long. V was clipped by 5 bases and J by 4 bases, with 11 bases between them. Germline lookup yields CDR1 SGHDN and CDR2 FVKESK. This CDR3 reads CASSIRFGTEAFF. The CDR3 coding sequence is TGTGCCAGCAGCATCAGATTTGGCACTGAAGCTTTCTTT.

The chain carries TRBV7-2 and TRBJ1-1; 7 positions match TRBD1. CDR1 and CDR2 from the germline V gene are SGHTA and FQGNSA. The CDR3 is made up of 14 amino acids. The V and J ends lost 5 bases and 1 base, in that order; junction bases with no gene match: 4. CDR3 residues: CASSERQGNTEAFF. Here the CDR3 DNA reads TGTGCCAGCAGCGAACGACAGGGGAACACTGAAGCTTTCTTT. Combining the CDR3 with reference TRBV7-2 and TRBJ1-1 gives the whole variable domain GAGVSQSPSNKVTEKGKDVELRCDPISGHTALYWYRQSLGQGLEFLIYFQGNSAPDKSGLPSDRFSAERTGGSVSTLTIQRTQQEDSAVYLCASSERQGNTEAFFGQGTRLTVV.

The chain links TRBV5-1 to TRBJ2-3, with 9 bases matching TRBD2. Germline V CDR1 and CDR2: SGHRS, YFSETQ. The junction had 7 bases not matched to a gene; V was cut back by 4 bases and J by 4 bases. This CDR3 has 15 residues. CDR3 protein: CASSHGTSTSDTQYF. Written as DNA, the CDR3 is TGCGCCAGCAGCCACGGGACTAGCACCTCAGATACGCAGTATTTT.

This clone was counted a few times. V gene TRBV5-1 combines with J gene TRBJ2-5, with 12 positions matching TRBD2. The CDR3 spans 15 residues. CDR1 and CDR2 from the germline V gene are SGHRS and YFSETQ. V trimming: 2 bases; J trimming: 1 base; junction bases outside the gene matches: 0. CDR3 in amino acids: CASSLLAGGQETQYF. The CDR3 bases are TGCGCCAGCAGCTTACTAGCGGGGGGCCAAGAGACCCAGTACTTC. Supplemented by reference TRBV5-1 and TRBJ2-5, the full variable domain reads KAGVTQTPRYLIKTRGQQVTLSCSPISGHRSVSWYQQTPGQGLQFLFEYFSETQRNKGNFPGRFSGRQFSNSRSEMNVSTLELGDSALYLCASSLLAGGQETQYFGPGTRLLVL.

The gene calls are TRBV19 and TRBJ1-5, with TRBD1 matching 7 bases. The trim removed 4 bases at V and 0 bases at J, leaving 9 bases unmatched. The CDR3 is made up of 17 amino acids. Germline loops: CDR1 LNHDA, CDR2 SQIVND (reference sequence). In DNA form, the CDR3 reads TGTGCCAGTAGTACAACCGGGACAGCGTATAGCAATCAGCCCCAGCATTTT. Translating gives CASSTTGTAYSNQPQHF.

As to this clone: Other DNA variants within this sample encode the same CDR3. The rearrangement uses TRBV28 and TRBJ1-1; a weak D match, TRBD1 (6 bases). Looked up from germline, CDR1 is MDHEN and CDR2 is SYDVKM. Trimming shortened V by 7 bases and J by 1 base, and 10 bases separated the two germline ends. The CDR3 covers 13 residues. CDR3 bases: TGTGCCAGCATCAGGACAGAGAACACTGAAGCTTTCTTT. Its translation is CASIRTENTEAFF.

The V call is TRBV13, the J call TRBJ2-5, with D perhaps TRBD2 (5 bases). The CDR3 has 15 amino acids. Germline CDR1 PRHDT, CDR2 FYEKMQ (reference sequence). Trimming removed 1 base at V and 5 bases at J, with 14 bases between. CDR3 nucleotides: TGTGCCAGCAGCTTAGCCTATGGAAGGGAGGAGACCCAGTACTTC. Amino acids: CASSLAYGREETQYF.

CDR3 DNA sequence: TGCGCCAGCAGAGATGGGGGCGGCAGGAATGAAAAACTGTTTTTT. It specifies CASRDGGGRNEKLFF. The chain couples TRBV5-1 to TRBJ1-4; maybe TRBD1 (6 bases). The CDR3 is 15 amino acids. Trimming removed 5 bases from V and 5 bases from J, with 16 bases in between. Germline V gives CDR1 SGHRS, CDR2 YFSETQ.

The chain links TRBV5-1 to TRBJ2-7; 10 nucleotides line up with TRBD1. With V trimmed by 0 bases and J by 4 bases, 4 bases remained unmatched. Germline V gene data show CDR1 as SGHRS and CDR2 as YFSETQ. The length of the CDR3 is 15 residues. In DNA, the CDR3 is TGCGCCAGCAGCTTGGTAGGGACAGGGGCGTACGAGCAGTACTTC. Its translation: CASSLVGTGAYEQYF.

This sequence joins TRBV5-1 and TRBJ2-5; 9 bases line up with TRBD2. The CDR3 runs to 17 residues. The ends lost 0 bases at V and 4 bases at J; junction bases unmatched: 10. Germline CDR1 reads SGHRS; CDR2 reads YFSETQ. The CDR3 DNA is TGCGCCAGCAGCTTGGGGCAGCGGGGGGCGTTGGGAGAGACCCAGTACTTC. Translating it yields CASSLGQRGALGETQYF.

CDR3 residues: CASGPGSGANVLTF. The CDR3 DNA reads TGTGCCAGCGGACCGGGTTCTGGGGCCAACGTCCTGACTTTC. The V call is TRBV11-1, the J call TRBJ2-6; no definite D call. CDR1 is SGHAT, CDR2 FQDESV, per germline (reference sequence). V shed 8 bases and J shed 1 base, with 9 bases lying between them. This CDR3 spans 14 amino acids.

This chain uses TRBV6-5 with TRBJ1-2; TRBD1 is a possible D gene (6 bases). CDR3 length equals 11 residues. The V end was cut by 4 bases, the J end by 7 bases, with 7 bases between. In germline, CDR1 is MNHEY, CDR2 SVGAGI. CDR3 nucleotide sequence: TGTGCCAGCAGTTCAGGGGTTGGCTACACCTTC. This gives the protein CASSSGVGYTF.

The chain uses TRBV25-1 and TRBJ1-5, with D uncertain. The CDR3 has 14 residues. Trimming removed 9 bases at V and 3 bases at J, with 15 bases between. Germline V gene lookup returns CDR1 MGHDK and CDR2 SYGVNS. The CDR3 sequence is CASSPNSNNQPQHF. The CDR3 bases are TGTGCCAGTAGCCCCAACAGTAACAATCAGCCCCAGCATTTT.